This T cell receptor (beta chain) stems from a study of T cell clones after liver transplantation (dated by TCRdb to the late 2010s). At the level of the whole study: Samples were obtained from ITN030ST, a randomized trial in which withdrawal of immunosuppression was attempted within 2 years of liver transplantation. Donor-reactive T cell clones were identified by TCRbeta sequencing after a pre-transplant mixed lymphocyte reaction and then tracked in post-transplant blood. Third party-reactive TCRbeta sequences from pre-transplant MLRs were also identified as an antigen-independent comparator for donor-reactive sequences. Of the eight recipients, three were HCV-positive, while the remaining recipients had been transplanted for non-autoimmune, non-viral indications. No induction therapy was given to the subjects, and standard immunosuppression was administered until randomization at 12-24 months post-transplant. Tolerance meant complete immunosuppression withdrawal for at least one year without liver enzymes rising beyond twice the upper limit of normal. Blood samples were collected pre-transplant, pre-randomization before withdrawal, and post-randomization after either full withdrawal or failed withdrawal. The studied cohort comprised 8 liver transplant recipients, 3 classified as tolerant and 5 as non-tolerant. What the research found in general, with its limitations: In most of the 8 subjects, regardless of tolerance or HCV status, circulating donor-reactive CD4 TCRbeta sequences dropped significantly post-transplant. A greater decline was seen for donor-reactive sequences than for third party-reactive sequences, suggesting partial antigen-specific deletion unrelated to withdrawal success. The conclusions were preliminary, being limited by small, heterogeneous patient numbers and by non-standardized post-transplant time points. When repertoire turnover was accounted for, significantly reduced detection of donor-reactive sequences was found in 7 of 8 subjects for CD4 and in 8 of 8 subjects for CD8. Low numbers of available donor cells limited the measurable donor-reactive repertoire in a couple of subjects. Because allograft tissue specimens were not available, migration of donor-reactive T cells into the graft, rather than deletion, may have occurred.

Thawed unstimulated PBMCs were stained for CD3, CD4 and CD8 and FACS-sorted into CD3+CD4+ and CD3+CD8+ populations. All 8 studied subjects were randomized to immunosuppression withdrawal. Genomic DNA was isolated with the Qiagen DNeasy Blood and Tissue Kit. High-throughput TCRbeta CDR3 sequencing of frozen genomic DNA was performed by immunoSEQ, with PCR amplification, mapping, bias correction and internal controls included. The original methods were these. Productive rearrangements were retained, and unique TCRbeta sequences were defined by the CDR3 nucleotide sequence together with the V and J gene. For classification of a sequence as donor-reactive, at least 5-fold expansion in CFSE-low cells relative to unstimulated pre-transplant cells and a frequency of at least 0.01% were required. To ensure at least 90% detection power, minimum frequency thresholds were set for each subject based on that subject's lowest-template unstimulated sample. Repertoire turnover was measured by Jensen-Shannon divergence between the top 1000 TCRbeta sequences post- and pre-transplant. Two-sided Fisher's exact tests were used to test for changes in how often donor-reactive sequences were detected. TCRdb carries this immuneACCESS record with in-frame sequences only. Its versions omit some clonotypes, under half of them owing to an unresolved V gene in the studies checked, with the rest unexplained. V and J calls plus clone size are reproduced from that table; the DNA served to infer D and trimming. This sample holds 9,800 or so clones; over 60% were observed only once. Jointly, the top ten make up roughly 22% of the sample.

The germline V gene (reference sequence) sets CDR1 to DFQATT and CDR2 to SNEGSKA. The germline V and J ends show losses of 3 bases and 12 bases respectively, and no gene match explains 4 bases of the junction. The CDR3, from cysteine to phenylalanine, totals 11 residues. Just CDR3 DNA is preserved here, 33 bases in frame from base 1. With respect to this clone: Its antigen remains undetermined. Base qualities are missing; no much larger clone stands one base away.

The source material was CD8+ T cells from blood, sampled at the roughly 16-month timepoint. The chain is made from TRBV20-1 and TRBJ2-1; 8 bases in the middle match TRBD2. The clonotype comes from a human patient who received a liver transplant. Some T cells seen after a transplant may have their origin in the graft donor. The CDR3 amino acid sequence is: CSASPAGGQFF. Read as DNA, the sequence is TGCAGTGCTAGTCCGGCGGGGGGGCAGTTCTTC.